The clone carrying this TCR beta chain turned up a few times. The antigen remains unidentified. The junction and the germline gene differ at one end; a read error may be behind it. This CDR3 is built from 16 residues. Germline assignment: CDR1 PRHDT and CDR2 FYEKMQ (reference sequence). RNA was extracted from bulk tissue without any cell sorting. This non-tumor lung sample came from over 3 cm beyond the tumor edge. Donors were chemotherapy-naive, newly diagnosed lung cancer surgical patients in China, August–late 2014. These data belong to a study of tumor and adjacent non-tumor tissue in lung cancer. Points from the study as a whole: Normal lung showed higher cumulative top 100 clone frequency than tumor.

TCRbeta libraries were built with three rounds of nested PCR, modified from ARM-PCR. One entry per CDR3 protein results from TCRdb running MiXCR on the multiplex PCR reads. This sample yields some 51,000 distinct CDR3 sequences, of which roughly 67% are seen a single time; approximately 30% belongs to the top ten. The TCR comes from a woman between 65 and 79 years old with non-small cell lung cancer. The sequencing input was distant non-tumor lung tissue. The chain carries TRBV13 and TRBJ1-2; 12 positions agree with TRBD1. The CDR3 bases are TGTGCCAGCAGCTTAGAGGGACAGGGGGCTTTCTATGACTACACCTTC. It encodes CASSLEGQGAFYDYTF.